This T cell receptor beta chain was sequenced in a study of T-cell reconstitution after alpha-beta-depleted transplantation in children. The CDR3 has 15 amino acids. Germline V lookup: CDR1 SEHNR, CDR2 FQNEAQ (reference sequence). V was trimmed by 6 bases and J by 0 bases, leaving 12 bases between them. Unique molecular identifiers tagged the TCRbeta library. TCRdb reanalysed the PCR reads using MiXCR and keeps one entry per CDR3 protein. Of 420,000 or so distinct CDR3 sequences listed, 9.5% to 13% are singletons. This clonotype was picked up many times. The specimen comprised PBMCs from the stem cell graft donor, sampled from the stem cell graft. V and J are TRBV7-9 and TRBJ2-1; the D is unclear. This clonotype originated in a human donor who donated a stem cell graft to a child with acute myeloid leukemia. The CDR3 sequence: CASSPSLSSYNEQFF. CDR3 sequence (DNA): TGTGCCAGCAGTCCCAGCTTGAGCTCCTACAATGAGCAGTTCTTC.